Presented here are 19 T cell receptor beta chains from one specimen sequenced in a study of blood T cells in healthy people across ages. It was with a sample-barcoded 5' primer and a J-beta primer mix that a second PCR of about 6 to 12 cycles was run. TCRdb redid the calling of the 5' RACE reads with MiXCR, one entry per CDR3 protein. The repertoire holds around 1,000,000 distinct CDR3 sequences, around 25% seen once, with 0.65% to 0.75% in the top ten. The same sample was also used in a study of T cells of mothers and their children.

Sequenced input: blood. Receptor source: a girl aged 2 to 9 in good health.

The sample holds one count of this clonotype. The chain carries TRBV11-2 and TRBJ2-5, with a possible D match to TRBD1 (6 bases). The CDR3 length is 12 residues. V shed 7 bases and J shed 3 bases, with 9 bases lying between them. The germline gives CDR1 SGHAT, CDR2 FQNNGV. CDR3 bases: TGTGCCAGCACCGGACAGAAAGAGACCCAGTACTTC. Its translation: CASTGQKETQYF.

This clonotype was counted only a few times. The chain combines TRBV7-8 with TRBJ2-4; D call uncertain. Germline assignment: CDR1 SGHVS and CDR2 FQNEAQ. This CDR3 comprises 14 residues. V was pared by 1 base and J by 4 bases, with 8 bases between. CDR3 sequence (DNA): TGTGCCAGCAGCTTAGAGAATTCAAAAAACATTCAGTACTTC. Translated: CASSLENSKNIQYF.

The chain is built from TRBV7-2 and TRBJ2-7, with D hard to call. CDR3 length: 12 residues. Trimming left V 5 bases short and J 6 bases short, with 11 bases between. The germline V gene encodes CDR1 SGHTA and CDR2 FQGNSA. Here the CDR3 reads CASSPLLFEQYF. CDR3 sequence (DNA): TGTGCCAGCAGCCCACTTTTGTTCGAGCAGTACTTC.

The chain links TRBV20-1 to TRBJ1-2; D possibly corresponds to TRBD1 (6 bases). Looked up from germline, CDR1 is DFQATT and CDR2 is SNEGSKA (reference sequence). This CDR3 contains 14 residues. V was cut by 0 bases and J by 2 bases, with 10 bases left in between. CDR3 coding DNA: TGCAGTGCTAGAGATCCAGGGACAAACTATGGCTACACCTTC. Translating gives CSARDPGTNYGYTF.

This chain links TRBV5-6 with TRBJ2-3; no firm D call. The germline V gene has CDR1 SGHDT and CDR2 YYEEEE. This CDR3 has 13 amino acids. V lost 2 bases and J lost 5, with 9 bases in between. The CDR3 is CASSLKGLDTQYF. In DNA form, the CDR3 reads TGTGCCAGCAGCTTAAAAGGGCTAGATACGCAGTATTTT.

This clonotype has more than one count but fewer than ten. The genes are TRBV7-9 and TRBJ2-5; D is unresolved. The last part of the DNA fits TRBJ2-1 better; the J call may be wrong. Germline assignment: CDR1 SEHNR and CDR2 FQNEAQ (reference sequence). The length of the CDR3 is 14 residues. The CDR3 sequence: CASSLESFGDEQFF. The CDR3 DNA reads as TGTGCCAGCAGCTTAGAGAGCTTTGGGGATGAGCAGTTCTTC.

This chain uses TRBV29-1 with TRBJ2-7, with 7 bases aligning to TRBD1. Germline assignment: CDR1 SQVTM and CDR2 ANQGSEA. The V and J ends lost 4 bases and 3 bases, in that order; junction bases with no gene match: 9. The CDR3 covers 14 residues. The CDR3 nucleotides are TGCAGCGTTGGTTCCAAAGGGGGCCACTACGAGCAGTACTTC. It is translated as CSVGSKGGHYEQYF.

This clonotype was detected a few times. This rearrangement joins TRBV13 to TRBJ1-3; D call uncertain. The CDR3 sequence is 16 residues long. Germline CDR1 PRHDT, CDR2 FYEKMQ (reference sequence). V was shortened by 3 bases and J by 3 bases, with 15 bases between the two germline ends. The CDR3 reads CASSFEGDLFGNTIYF. The CDR3 region has the DNA TGTGCCAGCAGCTTCGAAGGAGACCTGTTTGGAAACACCATATATTTT.

V gene TRBV7-2 combines with J gene TRBJ2-6, with 7 bases aligning to TRBD1. V lost 5 bases, J lost 2 bases, and 6 bases stayed unmatched. Germline V lookup: CDR1 SGHTA, CDR2 FQGNSA. The CDR3 is 16 residues long. For the CDR3, the DNA is TGTGCCAGCAGCATGCGAACAGGGGCTGGGGCCAACGTCCTGACTTTC. As protein: CASSMRTGAGANVLTF.

With regard to this clonotype: An end of the junction differs from the germline gene, which may be a read error. This chain uses TRBV28 with TRBJ2-1; no reliable D call. TRBJ2-7 explains the end of the DNA better; the J call may be wrong. The CDR3 totals 15 residues. The germline gives CDR1 MDHEN, CDR2 SYDVKM. CDR3 residues: CANSLYYEASYEQYF. The CDR3 DNA is TGTGCCAACAGTTTATATTATGAGGCTTCCTACGAGCAGTACTTC.

This clonotype was counted between two and nine times. At one end, the junction sequence differs from germline, possibly due to a read error. The chain carries TRBV5-1 and TRBJ1-1; no clear D. Germline-derived CDR1 and CDR2 are SGHRS and YFSETQ. CDR3 length equals 14 residues. The CDR3 DNA follows: TGCGCCAGCAGCTTTTCCGGATGGAACGCTGAAGCTTTCTTT. Translated: CASSFSGWNAEAFF.

This chain uses TRBV29-1 with TRBJ2-7, with 9 bases aligning to TRBD2. This CDR3 spans 12 amino acids. The germline V gene has CDR1 SQVTM and CDR2 ANQGSEA. V lost 5 bases to trimming and J lost 3 bases; unmatched junction nucleotides: 2. The CDR3, as DNA: TGCAGCGTTCTAGCGGGACTCTACGAGCAGTACTTC. Amino acids: CSVLAGLYEQYF.

The table lists this clonotype with a few counts. The chain links TRBV29-1 to TRBJ1-2, with no clear D. The length of the CDR3 is 12 residues. Trimming pared 6 bases from V and 8 bases from J, leaving 16 bases between. The germline V gene has CDR1 SQVTM and CDR2 ANQGSEA. The CDR3 DNA follows: TGCAGCGTCGCGCGACGGCCCGACGGCTACACCTTC. The encoded protein is CSVARRPDGYTF.

The V gene is TRBV6-1, the J gene TRBJ2-4; D possibly corresponds to TRBD2 (6 bases). Germline V CDR1 and CDR2: MNHNS, SASEGT. V gave up 6 bases and J gave up 8 bases, with 20 bases separating them. CDR3 size: 15 residues. The CDR3 sequence is CASRGLGASVDIQYF. The CDR3 DNA follows: TGTGCCAGCAGGGGGCTCGGAGCTAGCGTAGACATTCAGTACTTC.

Many counts were recorded for this clonotype. The rearrangement joins TRBV6-5 to TRBJ2-6; D unresolved. The CDR3 contains 15 residues. Trimming removed 0 bases at V and 1 base at J, with 4 bases between. Germline CDR1 reads MNHEY; CDR2 reads SVGAGI. The CDR3 sequence: CASSYSGSGANVLTF. The CDR3 coding sequence is TGTGCCAGCAGTTACTCAGGATCTGGGGCCAACGTCCTGACTTTC.

This clonotype was picked up a small number of times. CDR3 coding DNA: TGCGCCAGCAGCTGGGACGTTGTAAAGTTCTTC. Its translation is CASSWDVVKFF. The gene calls are TRBV5-1 and TRBJ2-1; the D gene could be TRBD1 or TRBD2 (5 bases each). Germline lookup yields CDR1 SGHRS and CDR2 YFSETQ. The CDR3 totals 11 residues. V shed 3 bases and J shed 14 bases, with 12 bases lying between them.

This clonotype was seen a few times. This chain joins TRBV12-3 or TRBV12-4 and TRBJ2-1, with a tentative D call TRBD1 (5 bases). Trimming removed 4 bases at V and 3 bases at J, with 13 bases between. The CDR3 contains 15 residues. CDR3 loop: CASSSSTGHYNEQFF. CDR3 sequence (DNA): TGTGCCAGCAGTTCCTCCACAGGCCACTACAATGAGCAGTTCTTC.

This clonotype has a handful of counts. The CDR3 DNA sequence: TGTGCCAGCGGATTCTACAATGAGCAGTTCTTC. Its protein product is CASGFYNEQFF. The chain uses TRBV7-2 and TRBJ2-1; no reliable D call. Germline-derived CDR1 and CDR2 are SGHTA and FQGNSA. The CDR3 sequence is 11 residues long. V gave up 8 bases and J gave up 3 bases, with 5 bases separating them.

This clonotype showed up just a few times. V and J are TRBV7-3 and TRBJ2-5; the match to TRBD1 covers 10 bases. The CDR3 extends over 15 amino acids. The V gene's germline CDR1 is SGHTA and CDR2 FQGTGA. Trimming cost V 5 bases and J 5 bases; bases outside gene matches: 8. The CDR3 nucleotides read TGTGCCAGCAGCACCCGCCGGACAGGGGGGGAGACCCAGTACTTC. As protein: CASSTRRTGGETQYF.